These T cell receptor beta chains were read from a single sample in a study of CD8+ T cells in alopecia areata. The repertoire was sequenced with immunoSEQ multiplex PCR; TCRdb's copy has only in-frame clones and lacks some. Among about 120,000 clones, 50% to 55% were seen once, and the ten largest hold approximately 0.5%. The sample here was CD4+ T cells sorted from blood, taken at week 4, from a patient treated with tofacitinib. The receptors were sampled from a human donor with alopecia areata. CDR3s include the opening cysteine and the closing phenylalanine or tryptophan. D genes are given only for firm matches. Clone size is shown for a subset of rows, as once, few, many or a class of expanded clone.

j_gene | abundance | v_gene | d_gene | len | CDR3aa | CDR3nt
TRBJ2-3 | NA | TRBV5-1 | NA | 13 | CASSLGGTDTQYF | TGCGCCAGCAGCTTGGGGGGAACAGATACGCAGTATTTT
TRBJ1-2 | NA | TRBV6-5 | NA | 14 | CASSTGGGVSGYTF | TGTGCCAGCAGTACCGGAGGGGGGGTAAGCGGCTACACCTTC
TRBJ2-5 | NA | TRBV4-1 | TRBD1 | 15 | CASSPQGIYQETQYF | TGCGCCAGCAGCCCACAGGGGATATACCAAGAGACCCAGTACTTC
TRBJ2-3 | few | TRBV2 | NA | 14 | CASSELGLTDTQYF | TGTGCCAGCAGTGAATTGGGCCTGACAGATACGCAGTATTTT
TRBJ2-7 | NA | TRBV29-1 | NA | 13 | CSVITGYSYEQYF | TGCAGCGTTATCACAGGTTACTCCTACGAGCAGTACTTC
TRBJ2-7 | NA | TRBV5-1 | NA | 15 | CASSLARSSADEQYF | TGCGCCAGCAGCTTGGCGAGGTCCTCGGCCGACGAGCAGTACTTC
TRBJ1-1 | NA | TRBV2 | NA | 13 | CASRYRVSAEAFF | TGTGCCAGCAGGTACAGGGTTAGCGCTGAAGCTTTCTTT
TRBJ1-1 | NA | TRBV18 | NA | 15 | CASSPTLGANTEAFF | TGTGCCAGCTCACCAACTTTAGGTGCTAACACTGAAGCTTTCTTT
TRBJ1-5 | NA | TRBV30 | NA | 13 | CAWSPGTNQPQHF | TGTGCCTGGAGCCCGGGGACCAATCAGCCCCAGCATTTT
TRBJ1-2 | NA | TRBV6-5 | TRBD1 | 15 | CASSKTGQGGYGYTF | TGTGCCAGCAGTAAAACGGGACAGGGGGGCTATGGCTACACCTTC
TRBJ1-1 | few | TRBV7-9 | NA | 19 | CASSLAPTGPFSRVTEAFF | TGTGCCAGCAGCTTAGCCCCGACAGGTCCCTTTTCCCGTGTCACTGAAGCTTTCTTT
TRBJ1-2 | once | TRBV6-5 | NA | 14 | CASRPGQTNYGYTF | TGTGCCAGCCGGCCTGGACAGACTAACTATGGCTACACCTTC
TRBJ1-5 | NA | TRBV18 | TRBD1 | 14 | CASSPTGEGQPQHF | TGTGCCAGCTCACCCACAGGGGAAGGGCAGCCCCAGCATTTT
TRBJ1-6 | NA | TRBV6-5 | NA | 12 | CASRWTLGPLHF | TGTGCCAGCAGATGGACCCTGGGGCCCCTCCACTTT
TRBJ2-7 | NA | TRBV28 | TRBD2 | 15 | CASSLTSGGRDEQYF | TGTGCCAGCAGTTTAACTAGCGGAGGTCGCGACGAGCAGTACTTC
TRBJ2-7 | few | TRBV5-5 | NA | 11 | CASSFASEQYF | TGTGCCAGCAGCTTCGCTTCCGAGCAGTACTTC
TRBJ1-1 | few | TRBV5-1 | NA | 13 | CASSLAGSTEAFF | TGCGCCAGCAGCTTGGCCGGCAGCACTGAAGCTTTCTTT
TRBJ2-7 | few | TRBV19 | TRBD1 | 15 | CASSSWTGSAHEQYF | TGTGCCAGTAGTTCATGGACAGGGAGTGCCCACGAGCAGTACTTC
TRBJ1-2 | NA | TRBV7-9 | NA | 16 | CASSLAAAGPNYGYTF | TGTGCCAGCAGCTTAGCGGCCGCTGGGCCCAACTATGGCTACACCTTC
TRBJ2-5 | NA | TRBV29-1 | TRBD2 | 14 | CSATSGSGVETQYF | TGCAGCGCGACTAGCGGCAGCGGGGTAGAGACCCAGTACTTC
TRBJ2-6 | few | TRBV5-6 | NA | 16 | CASSLEGFSGANVLTF | TGTGCCAGCAGCCTCGAGGGATTCTCTGGGGCCAACGTCCTGACTTTC
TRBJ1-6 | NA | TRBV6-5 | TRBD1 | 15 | CASREAWDSRLPLHF | TGTGCCAGCAGGGAGGCTTGGGACAGCAGATTACCCCTCCACTTT
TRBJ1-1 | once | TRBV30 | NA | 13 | CAWSVPLNTEAFF | TGTGCCTGGAGTGTCCCCCTAAACACTGAAGCTTTCTTT
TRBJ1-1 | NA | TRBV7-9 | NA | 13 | CASSGDKNTEAFF | TGTGCCAGCAGCGGGGACAAGAACACTGAAGCTTTCTTT
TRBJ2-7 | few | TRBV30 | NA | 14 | CAWSPGIQRYEQYF | TGTGCCTGGAGTCCGGGCATCCAGAGGTACGAGCAGTACTTC
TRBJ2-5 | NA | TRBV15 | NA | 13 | CATSGKSQETQYF | TGTGCCACCTCCGGAAAGTCCCAAGAGACCCAGTACTTC
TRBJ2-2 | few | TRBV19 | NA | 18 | CASRPRTDRVANTGELFF | TGTGCCAGTAGGCCAAGGACTGACCGGGTCGCGAACACCGGGGAGCTGTTTTTT
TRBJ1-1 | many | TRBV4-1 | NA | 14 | CASSQDQGNTEAFF | TGCGCCAGCAGCCAAGATCAAGGGAACACTGAAGCTTTCTTT
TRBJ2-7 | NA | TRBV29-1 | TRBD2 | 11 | CSGSAGSEQYF | TGCAGCGGCTCAGCGGGGTCCGAGCAGTACTTC
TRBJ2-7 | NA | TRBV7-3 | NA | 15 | CASSPGRFSSYEQYF | TGTGCCAGCAGCCCCGGTCGGTTTTCATCCTACGAGCAGTACTTC
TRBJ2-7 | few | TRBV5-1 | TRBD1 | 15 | CASSWGDRDPYEQYF | TGCGCCAGCAGCTGGGGAGACAGGGACCCCTACGAGCAGTACTTC
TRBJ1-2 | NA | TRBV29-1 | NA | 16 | CSVRSMVGAPSYGYTF | TGCAGCGTCAGATCGATGGTGGGGGCGCCAAGCTATGGCTACACCTTC
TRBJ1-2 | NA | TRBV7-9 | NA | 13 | CASSLGENYGYTF | TGTGCCAGCAGCTTGGGAGAGAACTATGGCTACACCTTC
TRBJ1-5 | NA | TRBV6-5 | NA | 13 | CASSYDPSQPQHF | TGTGCCAGCAGTTACGACCCCAGCCAGCCCCAGCATTTT
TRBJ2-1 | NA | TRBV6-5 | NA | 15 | CASSRTPISYNEQFF | TGTGCCAGCAGTCGGACGCCTATATCCTACAATGAGCAGTTCTTC
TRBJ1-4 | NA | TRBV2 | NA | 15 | CASSATGGDNEKLFF | TGTGCCAGCAGCGCGACAGGCGGGGATAATGAAAAACTGTTTTTT
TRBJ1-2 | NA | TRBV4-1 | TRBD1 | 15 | CASSPGTPQGYGYTF | TGCGCCAGCAGCCCCGGGACTCCACAGGGGTATGGCTACACCTTC
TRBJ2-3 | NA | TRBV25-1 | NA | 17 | CASSEAIDTMRADTQYF | TGTGCCAGCAGTGAAGCAATCGACACAATGCGAGCAGATACGCAGTATTTT
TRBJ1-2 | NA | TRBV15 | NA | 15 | CATSRITGTEYGYTF | TGTGCCACCAGCAGGATTACCGGGACGGAATATGGCTACACCTTC
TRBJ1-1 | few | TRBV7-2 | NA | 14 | CASSLGMGNTEAFF | TGTGCCAGCAGCTTAGGGATGGGGAACACTGAAGCTTTCTTT
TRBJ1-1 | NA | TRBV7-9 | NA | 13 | CASSPASNTEAFF | TGTGCCAGCAGTCCGGCCTCGAACACTGAAGCTTTCTTT
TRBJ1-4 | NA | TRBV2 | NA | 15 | CASRSLEAPNEKLFF | TGTGCCAGCCGATCATTGGAGGCCCCTAATGAAAAACTGTTTTTT
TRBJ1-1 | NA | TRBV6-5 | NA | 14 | CASSRLERVSEAFF | TGTGCCAGCAGTCGCCTAGAACGTGTGAGTGAAGCTTTCTTT
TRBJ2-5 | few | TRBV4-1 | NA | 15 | CASSRLDGAGETQYF | TGCGCCAGCAGCCGCCTGGACGGTGCTGGGGAGACCCAGTACTTC
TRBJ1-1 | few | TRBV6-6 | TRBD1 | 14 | CASSTDRGNTEAFF | TGTGCCAGCAGTACGGACAGGGGGAACACTGAAGCTTTCTTT
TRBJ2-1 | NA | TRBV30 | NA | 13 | CAWSVGMGDEQFF | TGTGCCTGGAGTGTTGGGATGGGAGATGAGCAGTTCTTC
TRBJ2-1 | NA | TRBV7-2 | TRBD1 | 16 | CASSQRTGLNYNEQFF | TGTGCCAGCAGCCAAAGGACAGGACTTAATTACAATGAGCAGTTCTTC
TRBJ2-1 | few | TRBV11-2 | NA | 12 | CASSLAVHEQFF | TGTGCCAGCAGCTTAGCGGTGCATGAGCAGTTCTTC
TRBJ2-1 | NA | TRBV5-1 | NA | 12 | CASSLFYNEQFF | TGCGCCAGCAGCTTATTCTACAATGAGCAGTTCTTC
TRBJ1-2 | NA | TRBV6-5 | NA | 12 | CASSSPSYGYTF | TGTGCCAGCAGTTCCCCCAGCTATGGCTACACCTTC
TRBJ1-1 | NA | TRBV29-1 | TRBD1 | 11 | CSGDRGGEAFF | TGCAGCGGCGACAGGGGAGGAGAAGCTTTCTTT
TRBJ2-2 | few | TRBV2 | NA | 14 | CASIWGGDTGELFF | TGTGCCAGCATTTGGGGAGGCGACACCGGGGAGCTGTTTTTT
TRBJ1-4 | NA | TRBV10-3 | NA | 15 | CAISKSETVNEKLFF | TGTGCCATCAGTAAATCCGAGACAGTTAATGAAAAACTGTTTTTT
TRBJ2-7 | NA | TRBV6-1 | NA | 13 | CASTERDSYEQYF | TGTGCCAGCACCGAGAGAGACTCCTACGAGCAGTACTTC
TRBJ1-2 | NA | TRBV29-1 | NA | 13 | CSVEAPQLSGYTF | TGCAGCGTTGAGGCGCCACAGCTGTCTGGCTACACCTTC
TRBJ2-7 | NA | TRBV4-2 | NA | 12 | CASSLTRNEQYF | TGTGCCAGCAGCCTGACTCGCAACGAGCAGTACTTC
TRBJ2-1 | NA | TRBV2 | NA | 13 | CASSEDPPNEQFF | TGTGCCAGCAGTGAAGATCCCCCCAATGAGCAGTTCTTC